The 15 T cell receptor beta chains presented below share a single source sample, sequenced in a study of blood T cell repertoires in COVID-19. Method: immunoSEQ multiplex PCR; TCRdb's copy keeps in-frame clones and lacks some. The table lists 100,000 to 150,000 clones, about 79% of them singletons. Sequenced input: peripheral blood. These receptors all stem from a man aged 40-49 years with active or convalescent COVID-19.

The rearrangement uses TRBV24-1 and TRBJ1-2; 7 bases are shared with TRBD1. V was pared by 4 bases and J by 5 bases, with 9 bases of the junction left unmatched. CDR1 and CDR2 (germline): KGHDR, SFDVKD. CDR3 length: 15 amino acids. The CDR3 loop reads CATSDTGTEVYGYTF. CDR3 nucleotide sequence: TGTGCCACCAGTGACACCGGGACAGAAGTGTATGGCTACACCTTC.

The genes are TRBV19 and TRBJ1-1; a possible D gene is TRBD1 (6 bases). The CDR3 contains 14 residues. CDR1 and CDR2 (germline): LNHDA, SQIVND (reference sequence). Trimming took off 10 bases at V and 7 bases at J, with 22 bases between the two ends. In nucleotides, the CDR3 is TGTGCCACGGAACACCTTCAGGGGAAGGGTGAAGCTTTCTTT. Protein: CATEHLQGKGEAFF.

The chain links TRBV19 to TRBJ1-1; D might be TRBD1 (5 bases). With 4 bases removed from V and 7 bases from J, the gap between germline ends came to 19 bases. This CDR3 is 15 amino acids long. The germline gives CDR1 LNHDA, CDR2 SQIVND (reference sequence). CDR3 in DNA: TGTGCCAGTAGTACCGGGACTCCCGGGTCGGGTGAAGCTTTCTTT. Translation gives CASSTGTPGSGEAFF.

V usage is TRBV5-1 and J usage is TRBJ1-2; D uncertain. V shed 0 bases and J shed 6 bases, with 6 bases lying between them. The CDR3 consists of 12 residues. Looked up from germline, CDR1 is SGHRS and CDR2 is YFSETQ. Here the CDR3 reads CASSLGADGYTF. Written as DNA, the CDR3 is TGCGCCAGCAGCTTGGGGGCAGATGGCTACACCTTC. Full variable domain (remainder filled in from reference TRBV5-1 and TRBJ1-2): KAGVTQTPRYLIKTRGQQVTLSCSPISGHRSVSWYQQTPGQGLQFLFEYFSETQRNKGNFPGRFSGRQFSNSRSEMNVSTLELGDSALYLCASSLGADGYTFGSGTRLTVV.

The DNA for the CDR3 is TGCGCCAGCAGCCACGGACAGGGGGCTAATGAGCAGTTCTTC. This codes for CASSHGQGANEQFF. The chain employs TRBV5-1 and TRBJ2-1; 11 bases align to TRBD1. Germline V gene lookup returns CDR1 SGHRS and CDR2 YFSETQ. This CDR3 spans 14 amino acids. V trimming: 4 bases; J trimming: 7 bases; junction bases outside the gene matches: 4.

The CDR3 loop reads CASSSGLDYSYEQYF. The CDR3 DNA reads as TGCGCCAGCAGCTCTGGACTAGACTATTCCTACGAGCAGTACTTC. The chain employs TRBV5-1 and TRBJ2-7; 7 bases align to TRBD2. The CDR3 consists of 15 residues. Germline values: CDR1 SGHRS, CDR2 YFSETQ. Losses at the gene ends were 3 bases for V and 1 base for J; bases not matched to a gene: 7. The full variable domain, in which reference TRBV5-1 and TRBJ2-7 provide the parts outside the CDR3, is KAGVTQTPRYLIKTRGQQVTLSCSPISGHRSVSWYQQTPGQGLQFLFEYFSETQRNKGNFPGRFSGRQFSNSRSEMNVSTLELGDSALYLCASSSGLDYSYEQYFGPGTRLTVT.

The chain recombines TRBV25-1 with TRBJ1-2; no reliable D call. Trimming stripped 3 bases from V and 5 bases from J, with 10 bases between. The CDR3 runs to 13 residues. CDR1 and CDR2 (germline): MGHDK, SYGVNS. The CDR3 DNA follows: TGTGCCAGCAGTGATTCTGAGCTATATGGCTACACCTTC. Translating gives CASSDSELYGYTF.

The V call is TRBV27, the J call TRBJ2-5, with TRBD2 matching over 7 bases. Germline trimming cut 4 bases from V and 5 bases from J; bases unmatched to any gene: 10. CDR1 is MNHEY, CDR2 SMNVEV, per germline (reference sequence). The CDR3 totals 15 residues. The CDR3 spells CASSSSGTVVETQYF. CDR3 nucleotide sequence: TGTGCCAGCAGTTCAAGCGGGACGGTTGTTGAGACCCAGTACTTC.

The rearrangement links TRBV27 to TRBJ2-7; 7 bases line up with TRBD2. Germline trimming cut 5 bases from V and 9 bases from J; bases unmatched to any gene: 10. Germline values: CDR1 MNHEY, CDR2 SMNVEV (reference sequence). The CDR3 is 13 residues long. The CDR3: CASSPIGGGVQYF. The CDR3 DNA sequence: TGTGCCAGCAGTCCAATTGGGGGAGGGGTGCAGTACTTC.

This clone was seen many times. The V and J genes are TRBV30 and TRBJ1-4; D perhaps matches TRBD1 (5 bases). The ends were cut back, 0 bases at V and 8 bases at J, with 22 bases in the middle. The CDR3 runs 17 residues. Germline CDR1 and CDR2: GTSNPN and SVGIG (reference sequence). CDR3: CAWSVVPGGGSGEKLFF. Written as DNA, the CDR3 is TGTGCCTGGAGTGTAGTGCCCGGGGGAGGTTCGGGGGAAAAACTGTTTTTT.

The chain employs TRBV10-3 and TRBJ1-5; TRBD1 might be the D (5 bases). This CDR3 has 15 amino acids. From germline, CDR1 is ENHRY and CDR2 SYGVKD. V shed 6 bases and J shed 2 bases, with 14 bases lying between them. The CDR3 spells CAIREGQGGNQPQHF. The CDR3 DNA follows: TGTGCCATCAGGGAGGGGCAGGGTGGCAATCAGCCCCAGCATTTT.

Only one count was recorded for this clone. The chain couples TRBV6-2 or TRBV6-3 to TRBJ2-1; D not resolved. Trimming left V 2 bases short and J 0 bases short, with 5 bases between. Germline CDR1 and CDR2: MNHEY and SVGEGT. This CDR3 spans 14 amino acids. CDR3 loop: CASSYRLSYNEQFF. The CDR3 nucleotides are TGTGCCAGCAGTTACAGACTCTCCTACAATGAGCAGTTCTTC.

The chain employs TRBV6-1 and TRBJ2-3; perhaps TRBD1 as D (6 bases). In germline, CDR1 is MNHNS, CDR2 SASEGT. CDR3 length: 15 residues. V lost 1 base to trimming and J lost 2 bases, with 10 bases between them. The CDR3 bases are TGTGCCAGCAGTGAAGTCGGACAGCCCACAGATACGCAGTATTTT. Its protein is CASSEVGQPTDTQYF.

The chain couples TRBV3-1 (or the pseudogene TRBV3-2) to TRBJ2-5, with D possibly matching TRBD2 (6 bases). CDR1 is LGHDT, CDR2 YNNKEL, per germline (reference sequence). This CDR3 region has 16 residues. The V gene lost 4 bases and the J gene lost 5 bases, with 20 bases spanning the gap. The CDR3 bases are TGTGCCAGCAGCCCCCCTGCGGCCGGGGGTACGGAGACCCAGTACTTC. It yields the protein CASSPPAAGGTETQYF.

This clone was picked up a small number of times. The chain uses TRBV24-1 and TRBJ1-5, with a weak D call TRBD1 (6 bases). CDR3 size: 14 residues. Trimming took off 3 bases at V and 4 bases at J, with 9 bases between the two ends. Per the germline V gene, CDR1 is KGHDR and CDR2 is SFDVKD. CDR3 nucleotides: TGTGCCACCAGTGATCTACAGGGAAATCAGCCCCAGCATTTT. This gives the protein CATSDLQGNQPQHF.